This TCR beta chain comes out of a study of cytomegalovirus exposure and HLA in healthy donors. Regarding the study as a whole: Judged likely to be a sequencing artifact was a cluster of highly shared sequence variants. TCR beta V segments were, for the most part, productive about 87% or about 30% of the time in an earlier analysis.

V lost 2 bases and J 4 bases, leaving 14 bases between the germline ends. The CDR3 runs to 15 residues. Germline CDR1 reads SEHNR; CDR2 reads FQNEAQ (reference sequence). On this clone itself: The antigen remains unidentified.

In the PCR, 60 Vbeta and 13 Jbeta primers were used. The repertoire was sequenced with immunoSEQ multiplex PCR; TCRdb's copy has only in-frame clones and lacks some. Of some 200,000 clones in the sample, about 83% were seen once. This TCR was sampled from a female donor in good health and CMV-seronegative. The sample consisted of PBMCs. This chain links TRBV7-9 with TRBJ1-1; D is possibly TRBD1 (5 bases). The CDR3 protein is CASSLLVGGGTEAFF. CDR3 coding DNA: TGTGCCAGCAGCTTACTGGTTGGGGGGGGCACTGAAGCTTTCTTT.